These 11 T cell receptor beta chains originate from one sample sequenced in a study of T cells in Graves' hyperthyroidism and ophthalmopathy. TCR beta CDR3 regions were amplified from RNA. Initially, a first-round RT-PCR of the TCR CDR3 employed the HTBI primer set. TCRdb processed the multiplex PCR reads anew with MiXCR; each CDR3 protein has one entry. Of almost 600,000 distinct CDR3 sequences in the sample, about 15% were seen once. Sequencing was performed on blood. These receptors originate from a young woman with Graves' hyperthyroidism that later progressed to Graves' ophthalmopathy.

In this sample, this clonotype turned up a few times. This rearrangement joins TRBV29-1 to TRBJ2-7; 7 positions match TRBD1. The germline V gene has CDR1 SQVTM and CDR2 ANQGSEA. This CDR3 has 12 residues. After removal of 3 bases from V and 7 bases from J, the junction contained 6 bases not matched to a gene. CDR3 loop: CSVDTGAWEQYF. The CDR3 DNA reads TGCAGCGTTGATACAGGGGCCTGGGAGCAGTACTTC.

Many counts were recorded for this clonotype. The chain joins TRBV30 to TRBJ2-2, with 8 bases lining up with TRBD2. The CDR3 consists of 15 residues. The trim removed 5 bases at V and 3 bases at J, leaving 8 bases unmatched. Germline V gene sequence: CDR1 GTSNPN, CDR2 SVGIG (reference sequence). The CDR3 DNA is TGTGCCTGGCGGGAGGGCCATGAGGACACCGGGGAGCTGTTTTTT. Its translation is CAWREGHEDTGELFF.

This clonotype has at least ten counts. The chain has TRBV6-2 or TRBV6-3 and TRBJ2-7; D is unresolved. The CDR3 totals 11 residues. The V end lost 5 bases, the J end lost 5 bases, and 7 bases lay between the germline ends. Germline lookup yields CDR1 MNHEY and CDR2 SVGEGT. In DNA form, the CDR3 reads TGTGCCAGCAGTAGCCTTAACGAGCAGTACTTC. Its protein product is CASSSLNEQYF.

Ten or more counts support this clonotype. The J gene is TRBJ1-1, the V gene TRBV7-2, with unresolved D. The CDR3 runs 14 residues. V lost 4 bases, J lost 0 bases, and 9 bases lay in between. CDR1 and CDR2 (germline): SGHTA, FQGNSA. CDR3 sequence reads: CASSSTRMNTEAFF. The CDR3 DNA follows: TGTGCCAGCAGCTCTACTCGCATGAACACTGAAGCTTTCTTT. Full variable domain (missing parts from reference TRBV7-2 and TRBJ1-1): GAGVSQSPSNKVTEKGKDVELRCDPISGHTALYWYRQSLGQGLEFLIYFQGNSAPDKSGLPSDRFSAERTGGSVSTLTIQRTQQEDSAVYLCASSSTRMNTEAFFGQGTRLTVV.

This clonotype was counted many times. This sequence joins TRBV2 and TRBJ2-1, with 10 bases matching TRBD2. The CDR3 spans 13 residues. Germline lookup yields CDR1 SNHLY and CDR2 FYNNEI. The ends lost 11 bases at V and 4 bases at J; junction bases unmatched: 5. DNA of the CDR3: TGTGCCGGAGGACTAGCGGAATACAATGAGCAGTTCTTC. It is translated as CAGGLAEYNEQFF.

The chain uses TRBV11-3 and TRBJ2-5; 11 bases align to TRBD2. The CDR3 spans 17 residues. Looked up from germline, CDR1 is SGHNT and CDR2 is YENEEA. V gave up 0 bases and J gave up 1 base; unmatched junction bases: 4. The CDR3: CASSLDGTSGTQETQYF. The DNA of the CDR3 is TGTGCCAGCAGCTTAGATGGGACTAGCGGAACCCAAGAGACCCAGTACTTC.

In this sample, this clonotype turned up many times. The junction and the germline gene differ at one end; a read error may be behind it. This rearrangement joins TRBV12-3 or TRBV12-4 to TRBJ2-6, with D unclear. The CDR3 consists of 15 residues. The CDR3 sequence: CASSWYVTGANVLTF. The CDR3 DNA reads as TGTGCCAGTAGTTGGTACGTCACTGGGGCCAACGTCCTGACTTTC.

The table lists this clonotype with a few counts. The gene calls are TRBV30 and TRBJ1-5, with D uncertain. The CDR3 has 14 amino acids. In germline, CDR1 is GTSNPN, CDR2 SVGIG (reference sequence). V dropped 4 bases and J dropped 6 bases, with 16 bases sitting between them. The CDR3 spells CAWNGGIGGQPQHF. The CDR3 DNA sequence: TGTGCCTGGAATGGAGGGATCGGCGGTCAGCCCCAGCATTTT.

This clonotype was recorded a few times. This clone may be a read error of a much larger clone one base away. The chain recombines TRBV2 with TRBJ1-1; 8 positions match TRBD1. CDR1 and CDR2 (germline): SNHLY, FYNNEI. The CDR3 is 14 residues long. DNA for the CDR3: TGTGCCAGCGGAAGACAGGGGTTGAACGCTGAAGCTTTCTTT. Amino acid sequence: CASGRQGLNAEAFF.

This clonotype was seen ten or more times. V and J are TRBV30 and TRBJ1-3, with D possibly being TRBD1 (5 bases). Germline V CDR1 and CDR2: GTSNPN, SVGIG (reference sequence). The CDR3 has 13 residues. Trimming removed 5 bases from V and 1 base from J, with 9 bases in between. The chain's CDR3 is CAWGSGSGNTIYF. CDR3 DNA: TGTGCCTGGGGGTCAGGGTCTGGAAACACCATATATTTT.

This clonotype was seen repeatedly, ten times or more. CDR3 loop: CASSLDRGGRETQYF. As DNA, the CDR3 is TGTGCCAGCAGTCTCGACAGGGGGGGGCGAGAGACCCAGTACTTC. The chain combines TRBV28 with TRBJ2-5, with TRBD1 identical over 9 bases. J lost 4 bases, V lost 5 bases, and 8 bases had no gene match. Germline assignment: CDR1 MDHEN and CDR2 SYDVKM. This CDR3 comprises 15 residues.